This T cell receptor beta chain is drawn from a study of shared clonotypes between healthy human individuals (dated by TCRdb to 2019 to 2021). Background for the entire study: Three men and two women, aged 18 to 49 years, made up the cohort. For each donor, CD4 naive and CD4 memory were each run on three plates, CD8 naive on two plates, and CD8 memory on one plate. To estimate repertoire size and how much clonotype sharing occurs between individuals, the study deeply sequenced the blood TCR repertoires of about five healthy adults. Different laboratories and diverse techniques were used to prepare libraries and sequence TCR repertoires, to increase sequencing depth and limit assay-specific biases. Leukapheresis yielded between about 0.94 and 8.9 billion PBMCs per donor.

V lost 5 bases and J lost 6 bases, and the count of bases not matched to a germline gene is 3. CDR1 and CDR2 are read off the germline V gene as SGHDN and FVKESK. From its cysteine to its phenylalanine, the CDR3 spans 13 amino acids. CDR3 DNA only is kept here, 39 bases in frame from base 1. Donors were healthy HIV-negative adults with no recently reported acute infections or vaccinations. All donors were Caucasian adults living in Nashville, Tennessee, USA. CD4+ T cells were enriched by magnetic negative selection, after which naive cells were positively selected on CD45RA and the negative fraction was taken as the memory subset. After blood collection by leukapheresis, PBMCs were isolated using Ficoll-Histopaque density gradient centrifugation and then cryopreserved in the vapor phase of liquid nitrogen. Analytical flow cytometry was used to check the purity and quantity of every magnetically sorted T cell population. Genomic DNA was isolated from each sorted fraction and quantified by UV absorbance on a Nanodrop 2000c.

With regard to this clone: The clone's antigen remains unknown. No much larger clone exists at a distance of one base, and base qualities are not known.

What the work shows at the level of the full study, not this receptor alone: Even with the large sequencing depth, rarefaction of the sorted-subset datasets indicated that sequencing was incomplete. Compared with non-shared clonotypes, the clonotypes found in all four sorted-subset donors had higher generation probabilities. Naive subsets generally had larger estimated clonotype richness than memory subsets. Based on pairwise subsampling, the degree of clonotype sharing among donors was expected to be affected by sequencing depth. Approximately 4.8% of naive CD4, around 3.5% of naive CD8, roughly 2.4% of memory CD4, and 0.35% to 0.5% of memory CD8 clonotypes were shared across several donors. Only blood was sampled, and tissue TCR repertoires likely differ from those in blood. Because the study included a small number of donors, the genetic and exposure-history diversity represented was limited.

Using the deep immunoSEQ assay, multiplex PCR amplified TCR CDR3 regions from genomic DNA. For each cell subset, the extracted genomic DNA was distributed evenly across all wells of several immunoSEQ 96-well plates, and each plate served as one replicate. For sorted subsets, each replicate PCR was loaded with around 220 ng genomic DNA, equivalent to 30,000 or so T cell genomes. Purified libraries were measured with a Qubit 3.0 fluorometer, size-checked on a Bioanalyzer 2100, and measured again with the KAPA Library Quantification kit. A separate single-read 150-cycle Illumina NextSeq 550 flow cell was used to sequence each immunoSEQ 96-well plate. The study's processing was this. Because the immunoSEQ output included only junctional sequences and no quality scores, the filtering could not be the same as the filtering used for full-length reads. Sequences were annotated with PyIR, a Python wrapper for IgBLAST v1.9, and V/J genes and CDR3 were assigned using IMGT germline references. Reads were removed for weak V/J assignments (E-value above 1e-6), missing CDR3, stop codons, out-of-frame junctions, or ambiguous translated residues. V3J clonotypes were defined as sequences sharing the same inferred V gene, J gene, and CDR3 amino acid sequence. Percentage overlap between repertoires was computed as shared unique clonotypes divided by the size of the smaller repertoire. Three approaches were used to assess repertoire richness: RTK rarefaction, the Chao1 estimator, and Recon v2.1 estimates of unobserved clonotypes. Generation probabilities were computed with OLGA for all TCRbeta clonotypes obtained by the gDNA method from several donors. TCRdb holds this immuneACCESS table with in-frame rearrangements only. Some clones are missing; in checked studies, unresolved V genes explain under half, and the rest has no known cause. That table is the source of V, J and clone size, and D and trimming were worked out from the DNA. The sample table lists over a million clones, approximately 68% of them with a count of one. About 1.5% of the sample comes from the top ten.

Source material: memory CD4+ T cells sorted from blood. The label giving this sample's cell subset or site can be read as: CD45RA-negative fraction. This clonotype was obtained from a man aged 18 to 29 in good health. The receptor chain draws on TRBV14 and TRBJ2-7, with 11 junctional bases fitting TRBD1. The CDR3 here reads CASSGQGASEQYF. Read as DNA, the sequence is TGTGCCAGCAGCGGACAGGGGGCTAGCGAGCAGTACTTC.